The rows below give T cell receptor beta chains drawn from one sample of a study of blood T cell repertoires in COVID-19. TCRdb's table, derived via immunoSEQ multiplex PCR, lists solely in-frame clones and lacks some. The table has under 250,000 clones, roughly 85% seen once. The source material was PBMCs or T cells enriched from blood (not recorded which). These receptors were taken from a woman in her thirties or forties who had been exposed to COVID-19. Each CDR3 is given with its conserved first and last residue. A D gene is named only where the DNA matches it firmly. Rows may omit the clone size; those that give it use once, few, many or a size class.

cdr3_nt cdr3_aa d_call v_call clone_size j_call
TGTGCCAGCAGCTTGGGACTAGCTGAAGAGACCCAGTACTTC CASSLGLAEETQYF TRBD2 TRBV7-8 few TRBJ2-5
TGTGCCAGTAGTATAGCAGGGGGTACTGAAGCTTTCTTT CASSIAGGTEAFF TRBD1 TRBV19 . TRBJ1-1
TGTGCCAGCAGTGTTTCTATGACAGGGGGCGCGAGACCCGATCAGCCCCAGCATTTT CASSVSMTGGARPDQPQHF TRBD1 TRBV27 . TRBJ1-5
TGTGCCAGCACCTTAGAGCGTCCCTCTGGAAACACCATATATTTT CASTLERPSGNTIYF . TRBV7-2 . TRBJ1-3
TGCGCCAGCAGTGGAAGACAGGGCTCGGGAAACACCATATATTTT CASSGRQGSGNTIYF TRBD1 TRBV10-1 once TRBJ1-3
TGTGCCAGCAACCGGGGGAGCGGGGGGGTCGGCACAGATACGCAGTATTTT CASNRGSGGVGTDTQYF TRBD2 TRBV11-2 . TRBJ2-3
TGCGCCAGCATGGCGGGGAACGAGCAGTACTTC CASMAGNEQYF . TRBV5-1 few TRBJ2-7
TGTGCCAGCAGCCAAGACCCGGGGACAGGGTCCGGCTACACCTTC CASSQDPGTGSGYTF TRBD1 TRBV3-1/TRBV3-2 . TRBJ1-2
TGTGCCAGCGGGGATTACAGGGAAGCAGATACGCAGTATTTT CASGDYREADTQYF . TRBV6-6 . TRBJ2-3
TGTGCCAGCAGTCCGACGGGATACAATGAGCAGTTCTTC CASSPTGYNEQFF . TRBV6-5 . TRBJ2-1
TGTGCCAGCAGCTCCTCGGGTAGCGGGGGAGGCACAGATACGCAGTATTTT CASSSSGSGGGTDTQYF TRBD2 TRBV9 . TRBJ2-3
TGTGCCAGCAGCACGATGACAGGGGTTGGGACTGAAGCTTTCTTT CASSTMTGVGTEAFF TRBD1 TRBV7-9 once TRBJ1-1
TGCGCCAGCAGCGGTGACAGGAGCTCCTACAATGAGCAGTTCTTC CASSGDRSSYNEQFF . TRBV5-1 . TRBJ2-1
TGCGCCAGCAGCTTGGCGGGTACCGCCACAACTAATGAAAAACTGTTTTTT CASSLAGTATTNEKLFF . TRBV5-1 . TRBJ1-4
TGTGCCAGCAGCTTAGGGGCTGACAGGGGGTTCACTGAAGCTTTCTTT CASSLGADRGFTEAFF TRBD1 TRBV11-2 . TRBJ1-1
TGTGCCAGCCGGGGGGCTAGCAATCAGCCCCAGCATTTT CASRGASNQPQHF . TRBV28 . TRBJ1-5
TGCGCCAGCAGCTTGGGGACTACCACCAACGGGGAGCAGTACTTC CASSLGTTTNGEQYF . TRBV5-1 . TRBJ2-7
TGTGCCAGTAGTGTATCGGCGGGACGGAGTAATGAAAAACTGTTTTTT CASSVSAGRSNEKLFF . TRBV19 . TRBJ1-4
TGCGCCAGCAGCTTTGCAGGGGTGCGCAATCAGCCCCAGCATTTT CASSFAGVRNQPQHF . TRBV5-1 . TRBJ1-5
TGTGCCAGTAGTATACAGGGGTATGGCTACACCTTC CASSIQGYGYTF . TRBV19 once TRBJ1-2
TGTGCCAGCAGTAACACAGGGAGCCCTGGAAACACCATATATTTT CASSNTGSPGNTIYF . TRBV6-5 . TRBJ1-3
TGCGCCAGCAGCTTAGGGACAGGGGGCTACGAGCAGTACTTC CASSLGTGGYEQYF TRBD1 TRBV5-1 . TRBJ2-7
TGTGCCAGCAGTCAGGGGATTCCCTACGAGCAGTACTTC CASSQGIPYEQYF . TRBV28 . TRBJ2-7
TGTGCCAGCAGAAATACAGGGGGGAGCAATCAGCCCCAGCATTTT CASRNTGGSNQPQHF TRBD1 TRBV6-5 . TRBJ1-5
TGCGCCAGCACCTTACAACAGGGGAATTCACCCCTCCACTTT CASTLQQGNSPLHF TRBD1 TRBV5-1 . TRBJ1-6
TGTGCCAGCAGTTATTCGCTAGGCCGGAACACTGAAGCTTTCTTT CASSYSLGRNTEAFF . TRBV6-2/TRBV6-3 few TRBJ1-1
TGTGCCAGTAGTTCGGACAGGCGCTCTGGAAACACCATATATTTT CASSSDRRSGNTIYF TRBD1 TRBV19 . TRBJ1-3
TGCGCCAGCAGCCAGACTAGCGGGGGACTCAATGAGCAGTTCTTC CASSQTSGGLNEQFF TRBD2 TRBV4-3 . TRBJ2-1
TGTGCCACCAGCAGAGCCAGGGGTCGGGGCACAGATACGCAGTATTTT CATSRARGRGTDTQYF . TRBV15 . TRBJ2-3
TGTGCCAGCAGCGCACCCGGGACAGGGGTGTACGAGCAGTACTTC CASSAPGTGVYEQYF TRBD1 TRBV11-1 once TRBJ2-7
TGTGCCAGCAGCGGGACTCCTCATGGCACAGATACGCAGTATTTT CASSGTPHGTDTQYF . TRBV28 . TRBJ2-3
TGTGCCAGCAGCGATCGGACGGGGAGCGAAAAACTGTTTTTT CASSDRTGSEKLFF . TRBV9 . TRBJ1-4
TGTGCCAGCAGCCTTGGTGCTAGCGGCTCCCCAGATACGCAGTATTTT CASSLGASGSPDTQYF TRBD2 TRBV28 . TRBJ2-3
TGTGCCAGCAGTGATAGTACAGGGTGGTTAACTAATGAAAAACTGTTTTTT CASSDSTGWLTNEKLFF . TRBV2 . TRBJ1-4
TGTGCCAGCAGACCCCACAGGGGGACAGATACGCAGTATTTT CASRPHRGTDTQYF TRBD1 TRBV27 once TRBJ2-3
TGTGCCAGCAGCTACAGGGGGACTAATGAAAAACTGTTTTTT CASSYRGTNEKLFF TRBD1 TRBV7-2 . TRBJ1-4
TGTGCCAGCAGAACCGGGACTAGCGGGTTCAATGAGCAGTTCTTC CASRTGTSGFNEQFF TRBD2 TRBV27 once TRBJ2-1
TGTGCCAGCAGCGAAACAGGGGACTCCTACGAGCAGTACTTC CASSETGDSYEQYF TRBD1 TRBV9 . TRBJ2-7
TGTGCCAGTAGTATAGCCAGACATACGAACACTGAAGCTTTCTTT CASSIARHTNTEAFF . TRBV19 . TRBJ1-1
TGTGCCAGCAGACAGGGGCCCAACACCGGGGAGCTGTTTTTT CASRQGPNTGELFF TRBD1 TRBV27 . TRBJ2-2
TGTGCCAGCAGCCACGCCCTTGGGGGGTCGATCACGTTC CASSHALGGSITF . TRBV3-1/TRBV3-2 many TRBJ2-7
TGCGCCAGCAGCTGGGGACTTGACACCGGGGAGCTGTTTTTT CASSWGLDTGELFF . TRBV5-1 . TRBJ2-2
TGTGCCAGTAGTTATATACCGGGACAGGAGACTGAAGCTTTCTTT CASSYIPGQETEAFF TRBD1 TRBV19 . TRBJ1-1
TGTGCCAGCAGCCCAAAAAAAACAGGACTCGGGGGTTACGAGCAGTACTTC CASSPKKTGLGGYEQYF . TRBV7-8 . TRBJ2-7
TGTGCCAGCCGCCAGGGGTCCCTCAATCAGCCCCAGCATTTT CASRQGSLNQPQHF . TRBV6-5 . TRBJ1-5
TGTGCCAGCAGCCCACCGGGACAGGGTAGAACTAACTATGGCTACACCTTC CASSPPGQGRTNYGYTF TRBD1 TRBV5-4 many TRBJ1-2
TGTGCCAGCAGTTACGACAGTAGCAATCAGCCCCAGCATTTT CASSYDSSNQPQHF . TRBV6-6 few TRBJ1-5
TGTGCCAGCAGCTCCCAGGGGCGTCTCAACACCGGGGAGCTGTTTTTT CASSSQGRLNTGELFF . TRBV7-2 . TRBJ2-2
TGTGCCAGCAGTTTCACAGGGAACCTTGGCTACACCTTC CASSFTGNLGYTF . TRBV2 . TRBJ1-2
TGTGCCAGCAGCTTAGACGGGTGGCCTGAAGCTTTCTTT CASSLDGWPEAFF . TRBV11-1 . TRBJ1-1
TGTGCCAGCAGTGAAGGTGGGTGGACAGAAGCTTTCTTT CASSEGGWTEAFF . TRBV6-1 . TRBJ1-1
TGTGCCAGCAGTTACTCGAAGATCCTACCAACCGAAGCTTTCTTT CASSYSKILPTEAFF . TRBV6-2/TRBV6-3 few TRBJ1-1
TGTGCCAGCAGCCAGGAGGACAGGGGCGGGAACACCGGGGAGCTGTTTTTT CASSQEDRGGNTGELFF TRBD1 TRBV3-1/TRBV3-2 . TRBJ2-2
TGTGCCAGCAGTTTATTGGGGGACAGGGGCATGAAGACCCAGTACTTC CASSLLGDRGMKTQYF TRBD1 TRBV28 . TRBJ2-5
TGTGCCAGCAGCTTATCCAGTAGCGGGGGAAGGGTTACGCAGTATTTT CASSLSSSGGRVTQYF TRBD2 TRBV7-6 . TRBJ2-3
TGCGCCAGCAGTGATCAGGGGAAGAACACTGAAGCTTTCTTT CASSDQGKNTEAFF . TRBV10-1 . TRBJ1-1
TGTGCCAGCAGTTATTATACTAGCGGGGATGAGCAGTTCTTC CASSYYTSGDEQFF TRBD2 TRBV27 . TRBJ2-1